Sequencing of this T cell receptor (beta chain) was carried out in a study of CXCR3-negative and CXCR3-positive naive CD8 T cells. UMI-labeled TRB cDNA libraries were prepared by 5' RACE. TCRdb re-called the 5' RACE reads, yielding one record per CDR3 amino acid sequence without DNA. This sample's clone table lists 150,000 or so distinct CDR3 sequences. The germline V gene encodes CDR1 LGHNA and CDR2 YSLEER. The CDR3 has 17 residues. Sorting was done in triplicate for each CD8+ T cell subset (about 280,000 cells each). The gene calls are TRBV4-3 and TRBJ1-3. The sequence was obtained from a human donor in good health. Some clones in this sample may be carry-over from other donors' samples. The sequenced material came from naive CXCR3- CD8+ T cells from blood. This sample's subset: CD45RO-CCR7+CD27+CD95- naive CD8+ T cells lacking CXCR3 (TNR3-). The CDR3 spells CASSQDRAATSGNTIYF.